The clone carrying this T cell receptor beta chain appeared a few times. This entry belongs to a study of blood T cells in healthy people across ages. V was shortened by 1 base and J by 0 bases, with 6 bases between the two germline ends. Germline CDR1 and CDR2: SGHTA and FQGNSA. The CDR3 is 15 residues long. Sample-barcoded 5' priming and a J-beta primer mix drove a second PCR of about 6 to 12 cycles. The template-switch adaptor was a 5' adaptor with 12 random nucleotides. It tagged each cDNA molecule. Every sample gave at least 3 million paired-end reads containing CDR3. TCRdb re-derived calls from the 5' RACE reads in MiXCR, one entry per CDR3 protein. This table holds around 800,000 distinct CDR3 sequences, roughly 44% found once.

The source of this sequence is a man aged 55 to 69 in good health. Source material: blood. The J gene is TRBJ1-4, the V gene TRBV7-2; D uncertain. The CDR3 spells CASSLGPTTNEKLFF. The CDR3, as DNA: TGTGCCAGCAGCTTAGGGCCAACAACTAATGAAAAACTGTTTTTT.